The 22 T cell receptor beta chains below come from one sample, sequenced in a study of shared clonotypes between healthy human individuals. The protocol was immunoSEQ multiplex PCR, while the TCRdb copy is restricted to in-frame clones and leaves out a portion. The data contain 2 million to 2.5 million clones, around 95% of them singletons. Sample: naive CD4+ T cells sorted from blood. The subset was: CD45RA+ positively selected. The origin of the receptors is a man between 18 and 29 years old in good health.

J is TRBJ2-7 and V is TRBV5-1; TRBD2 aligns across 7 bases. In germline, CDR1 is SGHRS, CDR2 YFSETQ. The CDR3 consists of 13 residues. The V and J ends lost 0 bases and 7 bases, in that order; junction bases with no gene match: 4. CDR3 loop: CASSLGSGREQYF. In nucleotides, the CDR3 is TGCGCCAGCAGCTTGGGTAGCGGGCGTGAGCAGTACTTC.

This clone is a singleton in its sample. V is TRBV5-1 and J is TRBJ2-2; unclear D gene. The CDR3 extends over 13 amino acids. The V gene lost 4 bases and the J gene lost 4 bases, with 8 bases spanning the gap. CDR1 is SGHRS, CDR2 YFSETQ, per germline. The CDR3 nucleotides are TGCGCCAGCAGCGAAACACGCACCGGGGAGCTGTTTTTT. This encodes CASSETRTGELFF.

The rearrangement uses TRBV6-4 and TRBJ2-2, with D hard to call. The V and J ends lost 4 bases and 0 bases respectively, with 6 bases between them. The germline V gene has CDR1 MRHNA and CDR2 SNTAGT. The CDR3 has 14 residues. CDR3 bases: TGTGCCAGCAGTGTTCTACCGAACACCGGGGAGCTGTTTTTT. Its protein is CASSVLPNTGELFF.

The chain links TRBV19 to TRBJ1-5, with a possible D match to TRBD1 (5 bases). V lost 6 bases and J 0 bases, leaving 12 bases between the germline ends. Per germline, CDR1 LNHDA and CDR2 SQIVND (reference sequence). This CDR3 comprises 15 residues. CDR3 sequence: CASRTTANSNQPQHF. Written as DNA, the CDR3 is TGTGCCAGTAGGACGACAGCGAATAGCAATCAGCCCCAGCATTTT.

The V and J genes are TRBV19 and TRBJ1-1; 8 nucleotides line up with TRBD1. V was pared by 4 bases and J by 5 bases, with 9 bases of the junction left unmatched. The CDR3 extends over 15 amino acids. CDR1 and CDR2 (germline): LNHDA, SQIVND (reference sequence). DNA for the CDR3: TGTGCCAGTAGTAAAGTCGCGACAGGGGCAACTGAAGCTTTCTTT. Amino acid sequence: CASSKVATGATEAFF. The variable domain in full, with the rest retrieved from reference TRBV19 and TRBJ1-1, is DGGITQSPKYLFRKEGQNVTLSCEQNLNHDAMYWYRQDPGQGLRLIYYSQIVNDFQKGDIAEGYSVSREKKESFPLTVTSAQKNPTAFYLCASSKVATGATEAFFGQGTRLTVV.

The V gene is TRBV30, the J gene TRBJ1-5; a possible D gene is TRBD1 (5 bases). CDR1 is GTSNPN and CDR2 is SVGIG in the germline V gene (reference sequence). The CDR3 length is 13 residues. Trimming cost V 3 bases and J 5 bases, with 11 bases left between them. The CDR3 DNA sequence: TGTGCCTGGAGCGGGACGGGGTATCAGCCCCAGCATTTT. Protein: CAWSGTGYQPQHF. The full variable domain, its missing parts supplied by reference TRBV30 and TRBJ1-5, is SQTIHQWPATLVQPVGSPLSLECTVEGTSNPNLYWYRQAAGRGLQLLFYSVGIGQISSEVPQNLSASRPQDRQFILSSKKLLLSDSGFYLCAWSGTGYQPQHFGDGTRLSIL.

This clone has only one observation. The identical CDR3 is also encoded by other nucleotide sequences in the sample. This sequence joins TRBV30 and TRBJ2-7; D is undetermined. CDR1 is GTSNPN, CDR2 SVGIG, per germline (reference sequence). Trimming removed 0 bases from V and 7 bases from J, with 7 bases in between. The CDR3 extends over 11 amino acids. The CDR3 spells CAWSVRTEQYF. The CDR3, as DNA: TGTGCCTGGAGTGTACGGACGGAGCAGTACTTC.

This sequence joins TRBV27 and TRBJ1-1, with a possible D match to TRBD1 (5 bases). The germline V gene encodes CDR1 MNHEY and CDR2 SMNVEV (reference sequence). The CDR3 contains 14 residues. V was pared by 8 bases and J by 2 bases, with 15 bases between. The CDR3 loop reads CASRRRGSNTEAFF. CDR3 in DNA: TGTGCCAGCCGACGTCGGGGGAGCAACACTGAAGCTTTCTTT.

This chain joins TRBV27 and TRBJ2-1; 10 bases agree with TRBD1. Germline V gene lookup returns CDR1 MNHEY and CDR2 SMNVEV (reference sequence). J was trimmed by 1 base and V by 3 bases; bases with no gene match: 6. The CDR3 consists of 17 residues. For the CDR3, the DNA is TGTGCCAGCAGTTTTTGGACAGGGGGGTTTTCCTACAATGAGCAGTTCTTC. As protein: CASSFWTGGFSYNEQFF.

The rearrangement links TRBV5-1 to TRBJ2-3, with unresolved D. Germline CDR1 and CDR2: SGHRS and YFSETQ. Trimming left V 4 bases short and J 1 base short, with 4 bases between. This CDR3 contains 12 residues. As DNA, the CDR3 is TGCGCCAGCAGCACTGGCACAGATACGCAGTATTTT. This codes for CASSTGTDTQYF.

This clone appeared a single time. The V and J genes are TRBV6-6 and TRBJ1-1; D is ambiguous. The CDR3 is 13 amino acids. The germline CDR1 and CDR2 sequences are MNHNY and SVGAGI (reference sequence). The V and J ends lost 5 bases and 1 base respectively, with 8 bases between them. CDR3 loop: CASSLPPNTEAFF. The CDR3 DNA sequence: TGTGCCAGCAGTCTACCCCCGAACACTGAAGCTTTCTTT.

The chain couples TRBV5-4 to TRBJ2-7; 7 nucleotides agree with TRBD1. Germline V gene lookup returns CDR1 SGHNT and CDR2 YYREEE (reference sequence). This CDR3 has 13 residues. Trimming at V came to 9 bases and at J to 0 bases, leaving 6 bases not matched to a gene. Here the CDR3 reads CATQDRSSYEQYF. The CDR3, as DNA: TGTGCCACCCAGGACAGGAGCTCCTACGAGCAGTACTTC.

This sequence joins TRBV5-1 and TRBJ1-1, with D possibly being TRBD1 (6 bases). V lost 4 bases and J 5 bases, leaving 15 bases between the germline ends. Germline CDR1 and CDR2: SGHRS and YFSETQ. CDR3 length equals 14 residues. For the CDR3, the DNA is TGCGCCAGCAGCAGAACAGGGCCGAGGACTGAAGCTTTCTTT. The encoded protein is CASSRTGPRTEAFF.

J is TRBJ2-5 and V is TRBV11-2; TRBD2 agrees at 9 bases. The CDR3 loop spans 17 amino acids. Germline CDR1 and CDR2: SGHAT and FQNNGV. V dropped 4 bases and J dropped 4; count of bases not matched to a gene: 13. The CDR3 nucleotides are TGTGCCAGCAGCTCCCAAGGGACTAGCAGAAGGGGAGAGACCCAGTACTTC. Translation: CASSSQGTSRRGETQYF.

The chain uses TRBV4-3 and TRBJ2-1, with 16 bases identical to TRBD2. The germline gives CDR1 LGHNA, CDR2 YSLEER. After removal of 5 bases from V and 0 bases from J, the junction contained 4 bases not matched to a gene. CDR3 length: 18 residues. The chain's CDR3 is CASSRGLAGGGSYNEQFF. CDR3 DNA: TGCGCCAGCAGCAGGGGACTAGCGGGAGGGGGCTCCTACAATGAGCAGTTCTTC.

Only one count was recorded for this clone. The gene calls are TRBV2 and TRBJ2-5; D might be TRBD2 (6 bases). Looked up from germline, CDR1 is SNHLY and CDR2 is FYNNEI. CDR3 length: 14 amino acids. V was shortened by 8 bases and J by 0 bases, with 13 bases between the two germline ends. The CDR3 DNA follows: TGTGCCAGCGACTACCGGGACTACCAAGAGACCCAGTACTTC. This gives the protein CASDYRDYQETQYF.

The J gene is TRBJ2-3, the V gene TRBV2, with TRBD1 identical over 7 bases. Trimming took 6 bases from V and 2 from J; bases not matched to a gene: 11. CDR3 size: 16 residues. The germline CDR1 and CDR2 sequences are SNHLY and FYNNEI. CDR3 in amino acids: CASRRNTGVDTDTQYF. CDR3 nucleotides: TGTGCCAGCAGACGGAATACAGGGGTAGACACAGATACGCAGTATTTT.

The V call is TRBV11-2, the J call TRBJ1-2; 8 bases map to TRBD1. Losses at the gene ends were 4 bases for V and 3 bases for J; bases not matched to a gene: 10. The CDR3 is 16 amino acids. Germline V gene data show CDR1 as SGHAT and CDR2 as FQNNGV. The CDR3 DNA sequence: TGTGCCAGCAGCTCTCTACGGACAGGGAAAGACTATGGCTACACCTTC. Encoded protein: CASSSLRTGKDYGYTF.

This chain links TRBV5-4 with TRBJ1-1; TRBD1 matches at 9 bases. This CDR3 comprises 13 residues. Germline trimming cut 5 bases from V and 7 bases from J; bases unmatched to any gene: 6. CDR1 and CDR2 (germline): SGHNT, YYREEE (reference sequence). DNA of the CDR3: TGTGCCAGCAGTGAATGGACAGGGGATGAAGCTTTCTTT. Its translation: CASSEWTGDEAFF.

The rearrangement joins TRBV5-4 to TRBJ1-2; a weak D match, TRBD1 (5 bases). The ends were cut back, 0 bases at V and 5 bases at J, with 11 bases in the middle. The V gene's germline CDR1 is SGHNT and CDR2 YYREEE (reference sequence). The CDR3 runs 14 residues. In DNA, the CDR3 is TGTGCCAGCAGCTTGGAAGGGACGAGTTATGGCTACACCTTC. Translation: CASSLEGTSYGYTF.

The chain is built from TRBV19 and TRBJ1-1; D call uncertain. The germline V gene has CDR1 LNHDA and CDR2 SQIVND (reference sequence). V was clipped by 5 bases and J by 1 base, with 5 bases between them. This CDR3 is built from 12 residues. The CDR3 region has the DNA TGTGCCAGTAGTTGGGGGAACACTGAAGCTTTCTTT. Protein product: CASSWGNTEAFF.

A single count supports this clone. The rearrangement links TRBV7-6 to TRBJ2-1; D might be TRBD1 (5 bases). Germline CDR1 is SGHVS and CDR2 is FNYEAQ. V dropped 1 base and J dropped 4 bases, with 14 bases sitting between them. This CDR3 comprises 16 residues. In nucleotides, the CDR3 is TGTGCCAGCAGCTTAGGGTTTGCAGGGCTGTACAATGAGCAGTTCTTC. The encoded protein is CASSLGFAGLYNEQFF. Full variable domain (outside the CDR3, taken from reference TRBV7-6 and TRBJ2-1): GAGVSQSPRYKVTKRGQDVALRCDPISGHVSLYWYRQALGQGPEFLTYFNYEAQQDKSGLPNDRFSAERPEGSISTLTIQRTEQRDSAMYRCASSLGFAGLYNEQFFGPGTRLTVL.